The 9 T cell receptor beta chains below were found in one sample sequenced in a study of response to subunit inactivated influenza vaccine. TCRdb re-derived calls from the RT-PCR reads in MiXCR, one entry per CDR3 protein. The sample holds roughly 780,000 distinct CDR3 sequences, 15% to 20% seen once. The specimen was PBMCs from blood, collected about 5 days after vaccination. Receptors originate from a man between 50 and 59 years old who received an inactivated influenza vaccine.

This clonotype was observed a few times. V usage is TRBV4-3 and J usage is TRBJ2-3; TRBD1 agrees at 7 bases. The CDR3 spans 15 residues. The V gene's germline CDR1 is LGHNA and CDR2 YSLEER. J was trimmed by 6 bases and V by 0 bases; bases with no gene match: 6. CDR3 DNA: TGCGCCAGCAGCCAAGATGGCAGGGGGTGGGATACGCAGTATTTT. Translating it yields CASSQDGRGWDTQYF.

This clonotype was observed a few times. The genes are TRBV5-6 and TRBJ2-3; perhaps TRBD2 as D (5 bases). The germline V gene has CDR1 SGHDT and CDR2 YYEEEE. With 6 bases removed from V and 3 bases from J, the gap between germline ends came to 11 bases. The CDR3 is 13 amino acids. CDR3 bases: TGTGCCAGCAAGACTACCTTAACAGATACGCAGTATTTT. Translated, it gives CASKTTLTDTQYF.

The V call is TRBV5-1, the J call TRBJ2-6, with 8 bases fitting TRBD1. The V segment lost 5 bases and the J segment 0 bases; nucleotides outside the gene matches: 16. The germline CDR1 and CDR2 sequences are SGHRS and YFSETQ. The length of the CDR3 is 20 residues. CDR3 residues: CASRHLLRDRTISGANVLTF. Here the CDR3 DNA reads TGCGCCAGCAGGCATCTCCTCCGGGACAGGACTATCTCTGGGGCCAACGTCCTGACTTTC.

This chain joins TRBV5-1 and TRBJ2-3, with 7 bases fitting TRBD1. The V gene end was trimmed by 5 bases and the J gene end by 3 bases; junction bases not matched to a gene: 15. Germline assignment: CDR1 SGHRS and CDR2 YFSETQ. The CDR3 consists of 17 residues. DNA of the CDR3: TGCGCCAGCAGACGACAGGGCCGCATTTACAGAACAGATACGCAGTATTTT. It yields the protein CASRRQGRIYRTDTQYF.

In its sample, this clonotype was seen a few times. The genes are TRBV30 and TRBJ2-3; no reliable D call. V lost 3 bases and J lost 2, with 12 bases in between. This CDR3 is built from 14 residues. CDR1 is GTSNPN and CDR2 is SVGIG in the germline V gene (reference sequence). The CDR3 is CAWRGYRDTDTQYF. CDR3 DNA: TGTGCCTGGAGGGGCTACAGAGACACAGATACGCAGTATTTT. The full variable domain, completed using reference TRBV30 and TRBJ2-3, is SQTIHQWPATLVQPVGSPLSLECTVEGTSNPNLYWYRQAAGRGLQLLFYSVGIGQISSEVPQNLSASRPQDRQFILSSKKLLLSDSGFYLCAWRGYRDTDTQYFGPGTRLTVL.

The chain recombines TRBV5-1 with TRBJ1-5; no clear D gene. The CDR3 spans 15 residues. Germline CDR1 SGHRS, CDR2 YFSETQ. Trimming left V 1 base short and J 0 bases short, with 8 bases between. CDR3 protein: CASSLRPDSNQPQHF. CDR3 DNA sequence: TGCGCCAGCAGCTTGCGGCCAGATAGCAATCAGCCCCAGCATTTT.

The genes are TRBV12-3 or TRBV12-4 and TRBJ2-3; 13 positions match TRBD2. Germline trimming cut 5 bases from V and 4 bases from J; bases unmatched to any gene: 12. The CDR3 runs to 18 residues. The CDR3 spells CASSRPGLAGAAADTQYF. DNA for the CDR3: TGTGCCAGCAGTCGTCCCGGACTAGCGGGGGCCGCGGCAGATACGCAGTATTTT.

This chain links TRBV7-2 with TRBJ1-1, with D possibly being TRBD1 (6 bases). The germline V and J ends were trimmed by 1 base and 1 base, with 7 bases remaining between them. The CDR3 length is 14 residues. Germline CDR1 SGHTA, CDR2 FQGNSA. Written as DNA, the CDR3 is TGTGCCAGCAGCTTAGACAGGGAGAACACTGAAGCTTTCTTT. Residues: CASSLDRENTEAFF.

Concerning this clonotype itself: The junction does not match germline at one end; this may be a read error. The chain links TRBV7-8 to TRBJ1-1; D unclear. The CDR3 sequence is 17 residues long. Per the germline V gene, CDR1 is SGHVS and CDR2 is FQNEAQ. CDR3 coding DNA: TGTGCCAGCAGCTTAGTTCGGGGTACGCGTAAGAACACTGAAGTTTTCTTT. Residues: CASSLVRGTRKNTEVFF.